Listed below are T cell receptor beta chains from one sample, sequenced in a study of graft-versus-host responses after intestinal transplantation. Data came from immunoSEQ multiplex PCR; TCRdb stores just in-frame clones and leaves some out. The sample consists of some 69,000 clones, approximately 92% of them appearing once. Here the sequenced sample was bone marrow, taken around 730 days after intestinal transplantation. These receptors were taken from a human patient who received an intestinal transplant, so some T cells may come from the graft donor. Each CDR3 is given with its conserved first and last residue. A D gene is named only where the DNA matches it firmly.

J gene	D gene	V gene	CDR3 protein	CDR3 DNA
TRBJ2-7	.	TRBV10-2	CASNGETYEQYF	TGCGCCAGCAACGGGGAAACCTACGAGCAGTACTTC
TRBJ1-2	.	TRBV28	CASSPTGLGYTF	TGTGCCAGCAGTCCCACAGGTTTAGGCTACACCTTC
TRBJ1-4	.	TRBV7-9	CASSPRTDFRTNEKLFF	TGTGCCAGCAGCCCGCGGACCGATTTCCGGACTAATGAAAAACTGTTTTTT
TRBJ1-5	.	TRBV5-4	CASSLGGGNQPQHF	TGTGCCAGCAGCTTGGGTGGGGGTAATCAGCCCCAGCATTTT
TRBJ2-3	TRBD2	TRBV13	CASSLESGGVTDTQYF	TGTGCCAGCAGCTTAGAGAGCGGGGGAGTCACAGATACGCAGTATTTT
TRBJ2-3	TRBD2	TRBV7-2	CASSLTSGSLDTQYF	TGTGCCAGCAGCTTAACTAGCGGGAGTTTAGATACGCAGTATTTT
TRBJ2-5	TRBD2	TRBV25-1	CASSVRGGSETQYF	TGTGCCAGCAGTGTACGGGGGGGCTCAGAGACCCAGTACTTC
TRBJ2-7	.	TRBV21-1	CASSKGDGDSYEQYF	TGTGCCAGCAGCAAAGGGGACGGCGACTCCTACGAGCAGTACTTC
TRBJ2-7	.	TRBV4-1	CASSQEWSHRDYEQYF	TGCGCCAGCAGCCAAGAGTGGTCGCACAGAGACTACGAGCAGTACTTC
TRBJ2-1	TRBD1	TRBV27	CASSSTGGGEQFF	TGTGCCAGCAGTTCCACAGGGGGTGGTGAGCAGTTCTTC